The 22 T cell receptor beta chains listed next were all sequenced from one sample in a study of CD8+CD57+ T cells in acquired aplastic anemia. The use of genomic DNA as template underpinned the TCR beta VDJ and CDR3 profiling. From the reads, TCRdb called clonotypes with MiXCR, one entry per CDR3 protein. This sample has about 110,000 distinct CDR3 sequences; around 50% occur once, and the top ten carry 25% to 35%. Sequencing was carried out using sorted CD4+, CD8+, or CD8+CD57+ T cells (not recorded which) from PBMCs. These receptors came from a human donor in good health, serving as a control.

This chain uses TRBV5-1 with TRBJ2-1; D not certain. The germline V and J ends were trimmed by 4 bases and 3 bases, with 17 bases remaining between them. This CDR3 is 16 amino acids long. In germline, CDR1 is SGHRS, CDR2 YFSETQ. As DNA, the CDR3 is TGCGCCAGCAGCCCAGGTAGAGCCACGAACTACAATGAGCAGTTCTTC. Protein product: CASSPGRATNYNEQFF.

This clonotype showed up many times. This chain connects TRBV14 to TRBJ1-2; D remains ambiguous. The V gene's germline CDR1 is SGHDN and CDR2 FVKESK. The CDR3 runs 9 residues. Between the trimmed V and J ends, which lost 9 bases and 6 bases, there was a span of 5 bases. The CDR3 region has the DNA TGTGCCAGTAGGAATGGCTACACCTTC. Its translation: CASRNGYTF.

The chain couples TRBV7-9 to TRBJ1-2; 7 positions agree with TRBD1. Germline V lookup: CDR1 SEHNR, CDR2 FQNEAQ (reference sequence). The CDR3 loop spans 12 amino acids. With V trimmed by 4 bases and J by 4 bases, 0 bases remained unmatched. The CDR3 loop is CASSWDSYGYTF. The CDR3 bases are TGTGCCAGCAGCTGGGACAGCTATGGCTACACCTTC. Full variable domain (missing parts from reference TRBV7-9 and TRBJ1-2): DTGVSQNPRHKITKRGQNVTFRCDPISEHNRLYWYRQTLGQGPEFLTYFQNEAQLEKSRLLSDRFSAERPKGSFSTLEIQRTEQGDSAMYLCASSWDSYGYTFGSGTRLTVV.

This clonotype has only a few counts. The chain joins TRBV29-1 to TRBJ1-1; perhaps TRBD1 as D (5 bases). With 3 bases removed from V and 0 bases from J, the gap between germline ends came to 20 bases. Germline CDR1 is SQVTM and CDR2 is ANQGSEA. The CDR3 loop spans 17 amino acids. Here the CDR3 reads CSVDGGRTRGMNTEAFF. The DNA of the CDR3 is TGCAGCGTTGATGGCGGCAGGACGCGGGGGATGAACACTGAAGCTTTCTTT.

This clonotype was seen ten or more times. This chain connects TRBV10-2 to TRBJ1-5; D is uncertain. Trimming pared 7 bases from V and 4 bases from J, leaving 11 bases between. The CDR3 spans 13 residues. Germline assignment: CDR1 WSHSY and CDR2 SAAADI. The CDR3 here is CASNHLGNQPQHF. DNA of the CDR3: TGCGCCAGCAATCATCTAGGGAATCAGCCCCAGCATTTT.

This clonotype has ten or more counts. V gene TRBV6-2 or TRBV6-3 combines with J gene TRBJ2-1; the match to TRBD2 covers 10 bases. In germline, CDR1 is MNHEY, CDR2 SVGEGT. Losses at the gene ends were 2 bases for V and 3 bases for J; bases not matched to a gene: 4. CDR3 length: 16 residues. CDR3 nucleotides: TGTGCCAGCAGTTACCCATGGACTAGCGGCTACAATGAGCAGTTCTTC. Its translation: CASSYPWTSGYNEQFF.

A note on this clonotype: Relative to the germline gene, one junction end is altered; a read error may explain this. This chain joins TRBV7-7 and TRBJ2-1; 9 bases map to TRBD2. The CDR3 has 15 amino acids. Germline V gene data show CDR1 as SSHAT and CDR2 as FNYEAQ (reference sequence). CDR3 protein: CASSLVAGAHNEQFF. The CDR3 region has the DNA TGTGCTAGCAGCTTAGTAGCGGGAGCTCACAATGAGCAGTTCTTC.

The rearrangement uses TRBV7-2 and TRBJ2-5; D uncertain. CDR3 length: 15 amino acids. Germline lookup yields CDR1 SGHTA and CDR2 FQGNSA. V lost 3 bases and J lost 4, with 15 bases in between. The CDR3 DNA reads TGTGCCAGCAGCTTTGTGGATAAGGTTGGAGAGACCCAGTACTTC. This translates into CASSFVDKVGETQYF.

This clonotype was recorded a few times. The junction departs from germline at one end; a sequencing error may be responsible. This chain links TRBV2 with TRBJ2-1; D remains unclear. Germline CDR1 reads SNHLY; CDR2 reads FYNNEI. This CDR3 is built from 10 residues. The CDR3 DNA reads TGTGCCAGCAGTGACGGTCCAACGGTCTTC. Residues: CASSDGPTVF.

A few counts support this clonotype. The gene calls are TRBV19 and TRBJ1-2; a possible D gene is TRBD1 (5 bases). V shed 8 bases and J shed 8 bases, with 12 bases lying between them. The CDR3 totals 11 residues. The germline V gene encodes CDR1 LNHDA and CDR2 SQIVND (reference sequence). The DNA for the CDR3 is TGTGCCAGTTCGGAGGGGATCGGCTACACCTTC. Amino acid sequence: CASSEGIGYTF.

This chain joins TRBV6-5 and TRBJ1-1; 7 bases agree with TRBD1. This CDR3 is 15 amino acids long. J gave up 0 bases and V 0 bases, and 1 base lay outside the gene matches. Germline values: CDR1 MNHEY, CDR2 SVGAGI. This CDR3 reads CASSYSGQLNTEAFF. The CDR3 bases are TGTGCCAGCAGTTACTCGGGACAGTTGAACACTGAAGCTTTCTTT.

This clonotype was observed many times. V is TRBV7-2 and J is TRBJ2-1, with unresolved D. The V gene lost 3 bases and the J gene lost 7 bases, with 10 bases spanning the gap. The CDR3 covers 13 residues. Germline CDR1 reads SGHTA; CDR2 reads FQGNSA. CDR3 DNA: TGTGCCAGCAGCTTTGCTTCTTCGAATGAGCAGTTCTTC. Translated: CASSFASSNEQFF.

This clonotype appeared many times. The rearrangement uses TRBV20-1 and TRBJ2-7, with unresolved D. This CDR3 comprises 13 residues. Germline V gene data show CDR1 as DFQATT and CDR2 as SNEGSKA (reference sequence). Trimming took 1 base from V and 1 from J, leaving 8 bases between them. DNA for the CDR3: TGCAGTGCTAGAGGTCCGGATTCCTACGAGCAGTACTTC. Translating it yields CSARGPDSYEQYF.

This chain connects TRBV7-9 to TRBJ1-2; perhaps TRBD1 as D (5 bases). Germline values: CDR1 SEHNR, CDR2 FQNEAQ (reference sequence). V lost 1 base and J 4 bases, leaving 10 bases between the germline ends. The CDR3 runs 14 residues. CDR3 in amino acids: CASSLETAGYGYTF. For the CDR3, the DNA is TGTGCCAGCAGCTTAGAGACAGCGGGCTATGGCTACACCTTC.

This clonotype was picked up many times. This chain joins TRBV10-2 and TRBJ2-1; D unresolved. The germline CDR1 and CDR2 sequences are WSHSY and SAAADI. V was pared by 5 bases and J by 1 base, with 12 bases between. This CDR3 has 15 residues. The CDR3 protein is CASSLGPPSYNEQFF. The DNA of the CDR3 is TGCGCCAGCAGTCTTGGACCCCCGTCCTACAATGAGCAGTTCTTC.

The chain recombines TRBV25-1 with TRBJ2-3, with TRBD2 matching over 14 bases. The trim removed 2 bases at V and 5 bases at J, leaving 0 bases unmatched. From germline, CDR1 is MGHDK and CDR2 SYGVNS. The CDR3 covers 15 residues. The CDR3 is CASSEGLAGGDTQYF. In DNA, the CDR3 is TGTGCCAGCAGTGAAGGACTAGCGGGGGGAGATACGCAGTATTTT.

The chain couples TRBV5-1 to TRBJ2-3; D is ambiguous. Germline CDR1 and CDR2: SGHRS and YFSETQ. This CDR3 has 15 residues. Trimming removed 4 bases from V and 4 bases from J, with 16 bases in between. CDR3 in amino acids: CASSRGDSWPDTQYF. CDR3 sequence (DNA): TGCGCCAGCAGCCGTGGTGACTCTTGGCCAGATACGCAGTATTTT.

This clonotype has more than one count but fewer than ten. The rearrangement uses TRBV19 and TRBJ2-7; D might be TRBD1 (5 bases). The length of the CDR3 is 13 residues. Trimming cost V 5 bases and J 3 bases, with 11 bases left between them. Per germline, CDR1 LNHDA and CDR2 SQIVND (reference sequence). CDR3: CASSLGHRYEQYF. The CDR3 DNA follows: TGTGCCAGTAGTCTAGGACATCGCTACGAGCAGTACTTC.

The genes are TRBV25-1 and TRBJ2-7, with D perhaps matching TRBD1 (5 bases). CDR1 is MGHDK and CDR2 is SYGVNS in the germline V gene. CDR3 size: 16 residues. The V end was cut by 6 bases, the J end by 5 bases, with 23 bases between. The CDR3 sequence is CASSQEFRAGSHEQYF. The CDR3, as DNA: TGTGCCAGCAGCCAAGAGTTTCGGGCAGGGTCCCACGAGCAGTACTTC.

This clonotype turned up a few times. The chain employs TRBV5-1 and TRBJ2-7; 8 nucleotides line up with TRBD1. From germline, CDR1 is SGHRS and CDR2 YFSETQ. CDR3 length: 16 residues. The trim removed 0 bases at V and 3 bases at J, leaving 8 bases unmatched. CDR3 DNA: TGCGCCAGCAGCTTGGCGAGACAGGGGAGGAACTACGAGCAGTACTTC. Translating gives CASSLARQGRNYEQYF.

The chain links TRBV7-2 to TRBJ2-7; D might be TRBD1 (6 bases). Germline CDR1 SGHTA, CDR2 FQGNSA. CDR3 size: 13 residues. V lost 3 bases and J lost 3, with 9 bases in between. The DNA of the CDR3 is TGTGCCAGCAGCTTGGGACACAACTACGAGCAGTACTTC. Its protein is CASSLGHNYEQYF. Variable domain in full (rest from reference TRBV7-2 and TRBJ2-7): GAGVSQSPSNKVTEKGKDVELRCDPISGHTALYWYRQSLGQGLEFLIYFQGNSAPDKSGLPSDRFSAERTGGSVSTLTIQRTQQEDSAVYLCASSLGHNYEQYFGPGTRLTVT.

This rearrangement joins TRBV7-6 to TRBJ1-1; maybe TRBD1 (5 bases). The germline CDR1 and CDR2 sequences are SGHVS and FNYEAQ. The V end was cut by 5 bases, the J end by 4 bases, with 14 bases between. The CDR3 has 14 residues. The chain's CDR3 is CASSLNRSATEAFF. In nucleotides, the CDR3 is TGTGCCAGCAGCCTGAACAGGTCGGCCACTGAAGCTTTCTTT. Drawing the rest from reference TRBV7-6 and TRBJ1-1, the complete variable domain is GAGVSQSPRYKVTKRGQDVALRCDPISGHVSLYWYRQALGQGPEFLTYFNYEAQQDKSGLPNDRFSAERPEGSISTLTIQRTEQRDSAMYRCASSLNRSATEAFFGQGTRLTVV.